These 7 T cell receptor beta chains were all obtained from the same sample, sequenced in a study of blood T cell repertoires in COVID-19. Method: immunoSEQ multiplex PCR; TCRdb's copy keeps in-frame clones and lacks some. Of 250,000 to 300,000 clones in the sample, around 92% are singletons; the top ten hold 2.9%. Sequencing was carried out using PBMCs or T cells enriched from blood (not recorded which). The origin of the receptors is a woman between 45 and 60 years old who had been exposed to COVID-19.

The chain carries TRBV3-1 (or the pseudogene TRBV3-2) and TRBJ2-2, with 12 bases fitting TRBD1. V dropped 7 bases and J dropped 7; count of bases not matched to a gene: 7. CDR3 length: 15 residues. Per the germline V gene, CDR1 is LGHDT and CDR2 is YNNKEL (reference sequence). The CDR3 sequence: CASMGDRGRVGELFF. CDR3 nucleotides: TGTGCCAGCATGGGGGACAGGGGGCGTGTCGGGGAGCTGTTTTTT.

CDR3 protein: CASSPGAGFRSPLHF. CDR3 nucleotides: TGCGCCAGCAGCCCAGGGGCAGGGTTTAGGTCACCCCTCCACTTT. The chain carries TRBV4-1 and TRBJ1-6; tentative D call: TRBD1 (6 bases). The CDR3 contains 15 residues. Trimming pared 4 bases from V and 10 bases from J, leaving 17 bases between. Germline V lookup: CDR1 MGHRA, CDR2 YSYEKL.

The chain recombines TRBV4-1 with TRBJ2-7; D might be TRBD2 (6 bases). V was cut by 4 bases and J by 0 bases, with 22 bases left in between. Per germline, CDR1 MGHRA and CDR2 YSYEKL. The CDR3 sequence is 18 residues long. In nucleotides, the CDR3 is TGCGCCAGCAGCCTCTCCTTGACGGCGGGACTGACCTCCTACGAGCAGTACTTC. Protein: CASSLSLTAGLTSYEQYF.

In this sample, this clone turned up once. V gene TRBV5-1 combines with J gene TRBJ2-3; 7 positions match TRBD2. The ends lost 0 bases at V and 0 bases at J; junction bases unmatched: 4. The CDR3 contains 16 residues. Germline V CDR1 and CDR2: SGHRS, YFSETQ. The DNA of the CDR3 is TGCGCCAGCAGCTTGGAGGGCGGGGGAAGCACAGATACGCAGTATTTT. Translated: CASSLEGGGSTDTQYF.

The table lists this clone with a few counts. V usage is TRBV6-5 and J usage is TRBJ2-7, with 7 bases aligning to TRBD1. The germline V gene has CDR1 MNHEY and CDR2 SVGAGI. V dropped 0 bases and J dropped 3; count of bases not matched to a gene: 5. CDR3 length: 15 residues. The CDR3 DNA follows: TGTGCCAGCAGTTACTCTCGGACAGGAAACTACGAGCAGTACTTC. This translates into CASSYSRTGNYEQYF.

This chain links TRBV3-1 (or the pseudogene TRBV3-2) with TRBJ1-6; D is unresolved. Looked up from germline, CDR1 is LGHDT and CDR2 is YNNKEL (reference sequence). The length of the CDR3 is 17 residues. Trimming shortened V by 6 bases and J by 0 bases, and 15 bases separated the two germline ends. The CDR3 reads CASRHHKTGSYNSPLHF. The CDR3 DNA reads as TGTGCCAGCAGGCACCATAAGACGGGCTCCTATAATTCACCCCTCCACTTT.

This chain connects TRBV6-1 to TRBJ1-2; D remains unclear. The CDR3 runs 15 residues. Trimming took 2 bases from V and 2 from J, leaving 12 bases between them. The germline CDR1 and CDR2 sequences are MNHNS and SASEGT. In nucleotides, the CDR3 is TGTGCCAGCAGTGAACAGGACTGGACGAACTATGGCTACACCTTC. Residues: CASSEQDWTNYGYTF.